The 19 T cell receptor beta chains reported below all come from one sample, sequenced in a study of T cell repertoires in cytomegalovirus infection. For these receptors, no antigen is known. TCRdb reprocessed the reads via MiXCR and lists one record per CDR3 protein. The sample has about 830,000 distinct CDR3 sequences, 32% seen once; the top ten hold 12%. The specimen was cultured CD8+ T cells from PBMCs, collected from culture after CMV antigen stimulation. These receptors were taken from a human donor in good health (CMV status not recorded). Some clones in this sample may be carry-over from other donors' samples.

Only a few counts were recorded for this clonotype. The CDR3 reads CASSLVNRTYEQYV. DNA for the CDR3: TGTGCCAGCAGCTTAGTTAACAGGACCTACGAGCAGTACGTC. This sequence joins TRBV11-2 and TRBJ2-7; D might be TRBD1 (5 bases). V gave up 1 base and J gave up 2 bases, with 9 bases separating them. The CDR3 length is 14 residues. Germline lookup yields CDR1 SGHAT and CDR2 FQNNGV.

This clonotype was seen more than once but under ten times. The chain links TRBV6-5 to TRBJ2-2; 9 bases map to TRBD2. Germline CDR1 and CDR2: MNHEY and SVGAGI. The V and J ends lost 5 bases and 1 base, in that order; junction bases with no gene match: 2. This CDR3 contains 15 residues. CDR3 coding DNA: TGTGCCAGCAGTCGGACTAGCGTGAACACCGGGGAGCTGTTTTTT. It specifies CASSRTSVNTGELFF.

As regards this clonotype: The conserved phenylalanine or tryptophan normally closing the CDR3 is absent here, so this likely arose from a read error. This sequence joins TRBV28 and TRBJ2-1; D is possibly TRBD1 (5 bases). V was cut by 6 bases and J by 7 bases, with 22 bases left in between. The V gene's germline CDR1 is MDHEN and CDR2 SYDVKM. The CDR3 consists of 16 residues. Written as DNA, the CDR3 is TGTGCCAGCAGGGCGTTCCCCGGACATGTTGCAAATGAGCAGTTCATC. Its protein product is CASRAFPGHVANEQFI.

V gene TRBV9 combines with J gene TRBJ1-1; 7 bases line up with TRBD1. The CDR3 has 18 residues. Per germline, CDR1 SGDLS and CDR2 YYNGEE. Trimming cost V 0 bases and J 4 bases; bases outside gene matches: 15. CDR3 DNA: TGTGCCAGCAGCGTAGGGAGGGACAGAGCCCGACCTGGCACTGAAGCTTTCTTT. It encodes CASSVGRDRARPGTEAFF.

This clonotype was detected only a few times. J is TRBJ1-2 and V is TRBV7-6; D uncertain. The V end lost 3 bases, the J end lost 7 bases, and 9 bases lay between the germline ends. Germline V lookup: CDR1 SGHVS, CDR2 FNYEAQ. This CDR3 is built from 12 residues. In DNA, the CDR3 is TGTGCCAGCAGCTTGGGAAGATGTGGCTACACCTTC. Translated: CASSLGRCGYTF.

This clonotype appeared a few times. The rearrangement uses TRBV7-9 and TRBJ2-1; a weak D match, TRBD2 (6 bases). Per the germline V gene, CDR1 is SEHNR and CDR2 is FQNEAQ (reference sequence). Trimming stripped 1 base from V and 5 bases from J, with 9 bases between. The CDR3 extends over 14 amino acids. The CDR3 DNA sequence: TGTGCCAGCAGCTTAGGGGGGGACCACAATGAGCAGTTCTTC. This encodes CASSLGGDHNEQFF.

This sequence joins TRBV5-1 and TRBJ1-1; TRBD1 is a possible D gene (5 bases). Trimming stripped 3 bases from V and 5 bases from J, with 17 bases between. This CDR3 is built from 15 residues. Per germline, CDR1 SGHRS and CDR2 YFSETQ. The CDR3 here is CASSWQGGGETEAFF. CDR3 coding DNA: TGCGCCAGCAGCTGGCAGGGTGGGGGAGAAACTGAAGCTTTCTTT.

The table lists this clonotype with a few counts. The genes are TRBV6-2 or TRBV6-3 and TRBJ1-5; no clear D gene. Trimming stripped 2 bases from V and 4 bases from J, with 15 bases between. The CDR3 covers 16 residues. From germline, CDR1 is MNHEY and CDR2 SVGEGT. For the CDR3, the DNA is TGTGCCAGCAGTTACGAGGAGGGCAGGTCAAATCAGCCCCAGCATTTT. Translated, it gives CASSYEEGRSNQPQHF.

This chain connects TRBV2 to TRBJ2-3, with D possibly matching TRBD2 (7 bases). V gave up 11 bases and J gave up 2 bases, with 14 bases separating them. The CDR3 is 13 amino acids. Germline loops: CDR1 SNHLY, CDR2 FYNNEI. In DNA, the CDR3 is TGTGCCGGGGGGGCTATAGCCACAGATACGCAGTATTTT. It encodes CAGGAIATDTQYF.

The CDR3 sequence: CSVEGPRDNEQFF. The CDR3 DNA reads as TGCAGCGTAGAGGGACCGCGAGACAATGAGCAGTTCTTC. V is TRBV29-1 and J is TRBJ2-1; D might be TRBD1 or TRBD2, each matching 5 bases. The V end was cut by 6 bases, the J end by 5 bases, with 14 bases between. In germline, CDR1 is SQVTM, CDR2 ANQGSEA. This CDR3 has 13 residues.

V and J are TRBV7-6 and TRBJ1-1; 7 nucleotides agree with TRBD1. Germline CDR1 is SGHVS and CDR2 is FNYEAQ. The CDR3 covers 15 residues. Trimming took 3 bases from V and 0 from J; bases not matched to a gene: 4. In DNA form, the CDR3 reads TGTGCCAGCAGCTTCCAGGGGGACATGAACACTGAAGCTTTCTTT. The encoded protein is CASSFQGDMNTEAFF.

The sample holds many counts of this clonotype. V and J are TRBV7-8 and TRBJ2-6; D is ambiguous. V shed 6 bases and J shed 4 bases, with 19 bases lying between them. This CDR3 has 17 residues. CDR1 is SGHVS, CDR2 FQNEAQ, per germline. The CDR3 region is CASRQGVGAGGANVLTF. Here the CDR3 DNA reads TGTGCCAGCAGACAAGGTGTTGGTGCTGGGGGGGCCAACGTCCTGACTTTC.

The chain recombines TRBV6-2 or TRBV6-3 with TRBJ2-5, with D unresolved. CDR1 and CDR2 from the germline V gene are MNHEY and SVGEGT. The V end lost 0 bases, the J end lost 5 bases, and 13 bases lay between the germline ends. This CDR3 is built from 15 residues. The CDR3 DNA reads as TGTGCCAGCAGTTACTCGGGGTACGGGTTGGAGACCCAGTACTTC. Encoded protein: CASSYSGYGLETQYF.

This sequence joins TRBV12-3 or TRBV12-4 and TRBJ1-4; no firm D call. The length of the CDR3 is 16 residues. Trimming cost V 0 bases and J 8 bases, with 16 bases left between them. The CDR3 region has the DNA TGTGCCAGCAGTTTAGCGGTCCCTTCTATCGGGGAAAAACTGTTTTTT. This sequence encodes CASSLAVPSIGEKLFF.

J is TRBJ1-1 and V is TRBV15, with a tentative D call TRBD1 (5 bases). V was clipped by 8 bases and J by 6 bases, with 19 bases between them. This CDR3 is 14 amino acids long. The germline CDR1 and CDR2 sequences are LNHNV and YYDKDF (reference sequence). In nucleotides, the CDR3 is TGTGCCACCCGCCCAGGCGGGGGTCGCGCTGAAGCTTTCTTT. This codes for CATRPGGGRAEAFF.

For this clonotype: A read error may account for a junction end that differs from germline. This chain connects TRBV2 to TRBJ2-7, with D perhaps matching TRBD1 or TRBD2 (5 bases each). Germline V lookup: CDR1 SNHLY, CDR2 FYNNEI. The CDR3 sequence is 14 residues long. The CDR3 bases are TGTGTCAGCAGTCACGGGGCAGGGTCCTACGAGCAGTACTTC. Amino acid sequence: CVSSHGAGSYEQYF.

This clonotype occurred many times. This sequence joins TRBV7-6 and TRBJ1-2; 10 bases map to TRBD1. Germline loops: CDR1 SGHVS, CDR2 FNYEAQ. Germline trimming cut 4 bases from V and 5 bases from J; bases unmatched to any gene: 16. This CDR3 has 18 residues. DNA for the CDR3: TGTGCCAGCAGCTCATACTCCGGGACAGGGGCCCTTCTATATGGCTACACCTTC. It codes for CASSSYSGTGALLYGYTF.

A few counts support this clonotype. The V call is TRBV20-1, the J call TRBJ1-2; 7 nucleotides match TRBD1. The V gene end was trimmed by 0 bases and the J gene end by 4 bases; junction bases not matched to a gene: 17. CDR1 and CDR2 from the germline V gene are DFQATT and SNEGSKA (reference sequence). The CDR3 spans 18 residues. The CDR3 is CSARDPGGQASPSYGYTF. The CDR3 DNA follows: TGCAGTGCTAGAGATCCGGGAGGACAGGCTTCCCCATCCTATGGCTACACCTTC.

This clonotype was seen ten or more times. The J gene is TRBJ2-6, the V gene TRBV7-9, with D maybe TRBD2 (5 bases). Germline V gives CDR1 SEHNR, CDR2 FQNEAQ (reference sequence). The CDR3 extends over 16 amino acids. With 6 bases removed from V and 0 bases from J, the gap between germline ends came to 12 bases. The CDR3 nucleotides read TGTGCCAGCAGTACCCCGGGAAGCTCTGGGGCCAACGTCCTGACTTTC. Its translation is CASSTPGSSGANVLTF.